One and the same sample provided the 16 T cell receptor beta chains below, sequenced in a study of T cells in tumors after PD-1 blockade. Method: immunoSEQ multiplex PCR; TCRdb's copy keeps in-frame clones and lacks some. This sample has tens of thousands of clones, with roughly 73% found just once. Here the sequenced sample was PBMCs, taken before anti-PD-1 treatment. The receptors originated from a human donor with basal cell carcinoma.

This clone was detected only a few times. The chain is built from TRBV29-1 and TRBJ2-7; either TRBD1 or TRBD2 may supply D (5 bases each). Germline-derived CDR1 and CDR2 are SQVTM and ANQGSEA. V lost 5 bases to trimming and J lost 3 bases, with 17 bases between them. CDR3 size: 14 residues. CDR3 coding DNA: TGCAGCGTTCGGGACCCTTCCGGGAACTACGAGCAGTACTTC. Protein product: CSVRDPSGNYEQYF.

The genes are TRBV4-2 and TRBJ2-5, with 11 bases aligning to TRBD2. The CDR3 is made up of 16 amino acids. The ends lost 1 base at V and 4 bases at J; junction bases unmatched: 5. Germline V gene lookup returns CDR1 LGHNA and CDR2 YNFKEQ. CDR3 amino acids: CASSQGLAGGPETQYF. The CDR3 DNA follows: TGTGCCAGCAGCCAAGGGTTAGCGGGAGGGCCAGAGACCCAGTACTTC.

The V and J genes are TRBV11-1 and TRBJ2-3; D perhaps matches TRBD1 (5 bases). The germline gives CDR1 SGHAT, CDR2 FQDESV (reference sequence). Trimming stripped 6 bases from V and 0 bases from J, with 13 bases between. CDR3 size: 15 residues. The CDR3 region has the DNA TGTGCCAGCAGGGCACAGGAGATTAGCACAGATACGCAGTATTTT. Translation gives CASRAQEISTDTQYF.

V is TRBV19 and J is TRBJ2-2; unclear D gene. The germline CDR1 and CDR2 sequences are LNHDA and SQIVND (reference sequence). V was cut by 3 bases and J by 6 bases, with 8 bases left in between. The CDR3 contains 13 residues. This CDR3 reads CASSMLLAGELFF. CDR3 in DNA: TGTGCCAGTAGTATGCTCTTGGCCGGGGAGCTGTTTTTT.

The chain employs TRBV6-4 and TRBJ2-3, with D perhaps matching TRBD2 (6 bases). V was pared by 0 bases and J by 7 bases, with 14 bases between. The CDR3 sequence is 15 residues long. From germline, CDR1 is MRHNA and CDR2 SNTAGT. CDR3 DNA sequence: TGTGCCAGCAGTGACTCGTCGGGAGTTGGAAATACGCAGTATTTT. Translated, it gives CASSDSSGVGNTQYF.

V and J are TRBV9 and TRBJ2-2; the D gene is possibly TRBD2 (5 bases). V lost 4 bases and J lost 6, with 13 bases in between. This CDR3 contains 14 residues. The germline gives CDR1 SGDLS, CDR2 YYNGEE. This CDR3 is CASSRTRAPGELFF. CDR3 in DNA: TGTGCCAGCAGCCGAACTAGAGCGCCCGGGGAGCTGTTTTTT.

This clone was counted once. The chain links TRBV5-6 to TRBJ1-4; D not certain. The CDR3 length is 13 residues. V lost 2 bases and J 8 bases, leaving 10 bases between the germline ends. CDR1 is SGHDT and CDR2 is YYEEEE in the germline V gene. The CDR3 DNA reads as TGTGCCAGCAGCTTCGCGGCGGGGGAAAAACTGTTTTTT. Translating it yields CASSFAAGEKLFF.

The chain carries TRBV3-1 (or the pseudogene TRBV3-2) and TRBJ2-5, with a weak D call TRBD1 (6 bases). Germline V lookup: CDR1 LGHDT, CDR2 YNNKEL (reference sequence). The CDR3 totals 13 residues. The V and J ends lost 3 bases and 5 bases respectively, with 10 bases between them. This chain's CDR3 is CASSQQGLETQYF. The CDR3, as DNA: TGTGCCAGCAGCCAGCAGGGGTTGGAGACCCAGTACTTC.

The rearrangement links TRBV28 to TRBJ2-7; 10 bases line up with TRBD2. V trimming: 4 bases; J trimming: 4 bases; junction bases outside the gene matches: 7. The germline V gene encodes CDR1 MDHEN and CDR2 SYDVKM. CDR3 length: 15 amino acids. Here the CDR3 reads CASSSPSGSQYEQYF. The DNA of the CDR3 is TGTGCCAGCAGTTCCCCTAGCGGGAGTCAGTACGAGCAGTACTTC.

The genes are TRBV28 and TRBJ2-1, with D possibly matching TRBD2 (7 bases). The CDR3 runs to 14 residues. Germline assignment: CDR1 MDHEN and CDR2 SYDVKM. The V end was cut by 7 bases, the J end by 6 bases, with 16 bases between. The CDR3 region is CASTRGRGANEQFF. The CDR3, as DNA: TGTGCCAGCACCAGAGGCCGGGGGGCCAATGAGCAGTTCTTC. Full variable domain (outside the CDR3, taken from reference TRBV28 and TRBJ2-1): DVKVTQSSRYLVKRTGEKVFLECVQDMDHENMFWYRQDPGLGLRLIYFSYDVKMKEKGDIPEGYSVSREKKERFSLILESASTNQTSMYLCASTRGRGANEQFFGPGTRLTVL.

This clone was counted a few times. The chain combines TRBV3-1 (or the pseudogene TRBV3-2) with TRBJ1-3, with D possibly being TRBD1 (6 bases). CDR3 length: 18 residues. V was trimmed by 4 bases and J by 4 bases, leaving 23 bases between them. CDR1 and CDR2 from the germline V gene are LGHDT and YNNKEL (reference sequence). In DNA form, the CDR3 reads TGTGCCAGCAGCCGCCCCAGGGAGGGGGGGGGTAAAGGAAACACCATATATTTT. Translating it yields CASSRPREGGGKGNTIYF.

This chain connects TRBV7-9 to TRBJ1-6; D may be TRBD1 (6 bases). The CDR3 has 16 amino acids. Germline values: CDR1 SEHNR, CDR2 FQNEAQ (reference sequence). The germline V and J ends were trimmed by 3 bases and 8 bases, with 17 bases remaining between them. The CDR3 region is CASSLGSGALDSPLHF. As DNA, the CDR3 is TGTGCCAGCAGCTTGGGGTCGGGGGCTCTAGATTCACCCCTCCACTTT. The entire variable domain, with the rest obtained from reference TRBV7-9 and TRBJ1-6, is as follows: DTGVSQNPRHKITKRGQNVTFRCDPISEHNRLYWYRQTLGQGPEFLTYFQNEAQLEKSRLLSDRFSAERPKGSFSTLEIQRTEQGDSAMYLCASSLGSGALDSPLHFGNGTRLTVT.

Note on this clone: The identical CDR3 is also encoded by other nucleotide sequences in the sample. This sequence joins TRBV2 and TRBJ2-1; D might be TRBD2 (7 bases). Germline-derived CDR1 and CDR2 are SNHLY and FYNNEI. The ends were cut back, 8 bases at V and 0 bases at J, with 26 bases in the middle. The CDR3 sequence is 19 residues long. The CDR3 DNA is TGTGCCAGCTGTTATGGGGGGGCGCGGGCGGGGAGCTCCTACAATGAGCAGTTCTTC. Translated: CASCYGGARAGSSYNEQFF.

This chain uses TRBV7-3 with TRBJ2-7; D tentatively fits TRBD1 or TRBD2 (6 bases each). Germline V lookup: CDR1 SGHTA, CDR2 FQGTGA. This CDR3 contains 15 residues. The germline V and J ends were trimmed by 5 bases and 2 bases, with 16 bases remaining between them. CDR3 nucleotide sequence: TGTGCCAGCAGCCCTACCGGGGGCGGGGCCTACGAGCAGTACTTC. The encoded protein is CASSPTGGGAYEQYF.

Details on this clone: This likely comes from a read error, as the CDR3 has no conserved phenylalanine or tryptophan at its end. It is unclear where the CDR3 begins or ends on the DNA, so no DNA is shown, and the CDR3 is as TCRdb lists it. The chain carries TRBV5-5 and TRBJ2-7; the table assigns TRBD1, which was not confirmed against the DNA. The CDR3 region is 11 residues in length, termini included. CDR1 and CDR2 (germline): SGHKS, YYEKEE (reference sequence). CDR3: CASSLRQDRSL.

The chain uses TRBV7-2 and TRBJ2-7, with 10 bases fitting TRBD2. From germline, CDR1 is SGHTA and CDR2 FQGNSA. There are 15 residues in the CDR3. Losses at the gene ends were 5 bases for V and 0 bases for J; bases not matched to a gene: 4. The CDR3 loop reads CASSGRTSGSYEQYF. For the CDR3, the DNA is TGTGCCAGCAGCGGGAGGACTAGCGGCTCCTACGAGCAGTACTTC.